The 9 T cell receptor beta chains presented below share a single source sample, sequenced in a study of blood T cell repertoires in COVID-19. Only in-frame clones appear in the TCRdb table, and some are missing; sequencing was by immunoSEQ multiplex PCR. The table has about 340,000 clones, about nine tenths seen once. The material sequenced was peripheral blood. The receptors come from a woman aged 70 to 79 with COVID-19, enrolled during active disease.

The rearrangement joins TRBV7-6 to TRBJ2-2; D uncertain. The CDR3 extends over 15 amino acids. Trimming left V 5 bases short and J 0 bases short, with 10 bases between. Germline V gene lookup returns CDR1 SGHVS and CDR2 FNYEAQ. For the CDR3, the DNA is TGTGCCAGCAGCCCCTCCGGTTCGAACACCGGGGAGCTGTTTTTT. This codes for CASSPSGSNTGELFF.

Only one count was recorded for this clone. The chain uses TRBV24-1 and TRBJ1-2; the D is unclear. With 5 bases removed from V and 6 bases from J, the gap between germline ends came to 12 bases. Germline lookup yields CDR1 KGHDR and CDR2 SFDVKD. The CDR3 is made up of 13 amino acids. The CDR3 DNA reads as TGTGCCACCAGTGCAGGAGGGTCCCATGGCTACACCTTC. Translated, it gives CATSAGGSHGYTF.

The rearrangement uses TRBV19 and TRBJ1-6; D is ambiguous. Trimming shortened V by 3 bases and J by 8 bases, and 5 bases separated the two germline ends. Germline V CDR1 and CDR2: LNHDA, SQIVND (reference sequence). The CDR3 length is 12 residues. Written as DNA, the CDR3 is TGTGCCAGTAGTATGCGGGATTCACCCCTCCACTTT. Protein product: CASSMRDSPLHF.

The rearrangement uses TRBV5-1 and TRBJ2-7; 9 bases agree with TRBD2. Germline V gene lookup returns CDR1 SGHRS and CDR2 YFSETQ. This CDR3 is 15 amino acids long. The ends lost 0 bases at V and 6 bases at J; junction bases unmatched: 7. This CDR3 is CASSLGERGVSEQYF. DNA for the CDR3: TGCGCCAGCAGCTTGGGGGAGCGGGGGGTCTCCGAGCAGTACTTC.

This sequence joins TRBV11-2 and TRBJ2-5; 7 bases agree with TRBD2. Trimming at V came to 2 bases and at J to 5 bases, leaving 2 bases not matched to a gene. This CDR3 has 13 amino acids. Germline CDR1 is SGHAT and CDR2 is FQNNGV. In nucleotides, the CDR3 is TGTGCCAGCAGCTTATGGGGGGGGGAGACCCAGTACTTC. Amino acid sequence: CASSLWGGETQYF.

The chain is built from TRBV15 and TRBJ1-6; 7 nucleotides align to TRBD1. The CDR3 covers 16 residues. V lost 4 bases to trimming and J lost 8 bases; unmatched junction nucleotides: 11. Germline loops: CDR1 LNHNV, CDR2 YYDKDF (reference sequence). The CDR3 here is CATSTHRQGGHSPLHF. In DNA form, the CDR3 reads TGTGCCACCAGCACCCACCGACAGGGAGGCCATTCACCCCTCCACTTT.

The gene calls are TRBV28 and TRBJ2-7, with D maybe TRBD1 (6 bases). The CDR3 consists of 13 residues. Trimming took off 10 bases at V and 7 bases at J, with 20 bases between the two ends. Germline V lookup: CDR1 MDHEN, CDR2 SYDVKM. CDR3: CATLGQNYIEQYF. The CDR3 nucleotides read TGTGCCACCCTAGGACAGAACTATATTGAGCAGTACTTC.

The chain joins TRBV9 to TRBJ1-5, with a tentative D call TRBD1 (6 bases). Germline V lookup: CDR1 SGDLS, CDR2 YYNGEE. This CDR3 is built from 15 residues. The V end was cut by 5 bases, the J end by 1 base, with 13 bases between. The CDR3 spells CASSPGGGSNQPQHF. CDR3 sequence (DNA): TGTGCCAGCAGTCCCGGCGGGGGCAGCAATCAGCCCCAGCATTTT.

This rearrangement joins TRBV29-1 to TRBJ2-3, with D perhaps matching TRBD2 (6 bases). The V and J ends lost 3 bases and 2 bases respectively, with 12 bases between them. The CDR3 sequence is 14 residues long. The V gene's germline CDR1 is SQVTM and CDR2 ANQGSEA. CDR3 DNA: TGCAGCGTTGAGGGGGGTAGAAACACAGATACGCAGTATTTT. Translation gives CSVEGGRNTDTQYF.